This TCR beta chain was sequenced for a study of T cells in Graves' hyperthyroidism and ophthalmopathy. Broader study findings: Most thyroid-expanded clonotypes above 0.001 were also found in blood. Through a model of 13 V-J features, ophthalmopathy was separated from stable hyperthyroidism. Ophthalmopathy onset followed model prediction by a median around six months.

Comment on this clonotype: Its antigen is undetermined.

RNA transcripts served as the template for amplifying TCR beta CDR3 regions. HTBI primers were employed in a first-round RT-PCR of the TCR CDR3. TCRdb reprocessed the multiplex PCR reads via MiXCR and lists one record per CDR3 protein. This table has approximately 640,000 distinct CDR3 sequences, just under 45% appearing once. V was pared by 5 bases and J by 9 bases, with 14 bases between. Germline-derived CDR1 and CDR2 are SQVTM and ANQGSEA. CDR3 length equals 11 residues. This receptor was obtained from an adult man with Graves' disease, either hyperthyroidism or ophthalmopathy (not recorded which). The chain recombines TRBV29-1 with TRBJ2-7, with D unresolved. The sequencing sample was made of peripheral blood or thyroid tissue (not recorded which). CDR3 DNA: TGCAGCGTTACCAACCGAGTGGGGCAGTACTTC. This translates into CSVTNRVGQYF.